This TCR beta chain was obtained from a study of tissue T cells after allogeneic stem cell transplantation. TCRdb's table, derived via immunoSEQ multiplex PCR, lists solely in-frame clones and lacks some. This sample has approximately 750 clones, with 74% found just once. Overall study findings and caveats: Anatomically similar tissues had similar TCR repertoires within each patient. Few T cell clones were shared across patients, but motif clusters showed tissue-specific shared signatures.

On this clone itself: No antigen is known for it.

Germline CDR1 reads SGHKS; CDR2 reads YYEKEE (reference sequence). CDR3 size: 14 residues. V dropped 4 bases and J dropped 0 bases, with 10 bases sitting between them. Post-mortem blood came from a cardiac chamber or inferior vena cava. This chain links TRBV5-5 with TRBJ2-5, with D unresolved. The material sequenced was bone marrow, taken at autopsy. This clonotype originated in a female patient between 18 and 55 years old with steroid-refractory graft-versus-host disease after an allogeneic stem cell transplant. Some T cells could come from the graft donor. CDR3 nucleotides: TGTGCCAGCAGCGCTGGACCGAACCAAGAGACCCAGTACTTC. Protein sequence: CASSAGPNQETQYF.